This T cell receptor (beta chain) was sequenced for a study of T-cell memory formation after mild COVID-19. Study information: There were largely donor-specific TCR clusters. Points from the study as a whole: Contracting clones from day 15 to 85 showed balanced CD4/CD8; later expanders favored CD4+. Pre-infection memory contained some responding clones, which suggested that cross-reactive memory had joined. CD4+ contracting clones lay mainly in CM and EM, CD8+ ones in EMRA.

This clonotype was recorded at least ten times. Its antigen is as yet unknown. Trimming took 0 bases from V and 4 from J, leaving 8 bases between them. CDR3 length equals 14 residues. Germline CDR1 is SGHRS and CDR2 is YFSETQ. MiXCR, run by TCRdb on the 5' RACE reads, gives a single entry per CDR3 protein. The sample lists 100,000 to 150,000 distinct CDR3 sequences; approximately 6.2% were seen once. Sample: PBMCs or a T cell subset sorted from them (not recorded which). The receptor was isolated from an adult woman who had mild COVID-19 (a few samples of this study predate the infection). Cell type and time point are not known. The rearrangement links TRBV5-1 to TRBJ2-1, with D unclear. The CDR3 is CASSLANYYNEQFF. Written as DNA, the CDR3 is TGCGCCAGCAGCTTGGCGAATTATTACAATGAGCAGTTCTTC.